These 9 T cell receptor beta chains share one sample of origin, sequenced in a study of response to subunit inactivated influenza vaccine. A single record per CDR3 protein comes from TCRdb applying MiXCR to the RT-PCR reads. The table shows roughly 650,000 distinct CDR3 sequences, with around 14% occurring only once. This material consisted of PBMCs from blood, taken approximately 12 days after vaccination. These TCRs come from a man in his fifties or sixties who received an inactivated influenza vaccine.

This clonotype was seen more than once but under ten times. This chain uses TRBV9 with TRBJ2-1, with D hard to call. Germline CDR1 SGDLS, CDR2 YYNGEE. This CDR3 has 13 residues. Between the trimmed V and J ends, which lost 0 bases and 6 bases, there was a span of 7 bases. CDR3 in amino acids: CASSVGRINEQFF. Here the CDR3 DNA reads TGTGCCAGCAGCGTAGGGCGAATCAATGAGCAGTTCTTC.

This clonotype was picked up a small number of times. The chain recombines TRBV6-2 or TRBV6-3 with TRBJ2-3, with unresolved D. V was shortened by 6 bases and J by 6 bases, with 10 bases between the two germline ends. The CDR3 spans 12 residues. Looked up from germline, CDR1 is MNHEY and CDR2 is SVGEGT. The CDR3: CASRDLLDTQYF. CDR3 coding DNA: TGTGCCAGCAGAGACTTACTGGATACGCAGTATTTT.

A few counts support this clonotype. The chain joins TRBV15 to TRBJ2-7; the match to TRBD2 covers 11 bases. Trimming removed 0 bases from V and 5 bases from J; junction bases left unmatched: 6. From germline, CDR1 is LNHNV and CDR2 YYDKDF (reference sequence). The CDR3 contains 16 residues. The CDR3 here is CATSRDLAGGPHEQYF. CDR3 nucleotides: TGTGCCACCAGCAGAGATTTAGCGGGAGGGCCCCACGAGCAGTACTTC.

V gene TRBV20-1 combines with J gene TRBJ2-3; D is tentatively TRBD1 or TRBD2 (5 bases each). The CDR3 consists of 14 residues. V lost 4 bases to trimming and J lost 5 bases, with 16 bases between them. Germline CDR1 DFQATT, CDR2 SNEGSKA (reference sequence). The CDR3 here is CSATRGVNQDTQYF. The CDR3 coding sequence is TGCAGTGCTACCCGGGGCGTTAATCAAGATACGCAGTATTTT.

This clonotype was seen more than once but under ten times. CDR3 protein: CSVEASDRVHVGELFF. In nucleotides, the CDR3 is TGCAGCGTTGAAGCGAGTGACAGGGTTCACGTCGGGGAGCTGTTTTTT. This sequence joins TRBV29-1 and TRBJ2-2, with 7 bases matching TRBD1. V was pared by 1 base and J by 7 bases, with 12 bases of the junction left unmatched. CDR1 and CDR2 from the germline V gene are SQVTM and ANQGSEA. The CDR3 length is 16 residues.

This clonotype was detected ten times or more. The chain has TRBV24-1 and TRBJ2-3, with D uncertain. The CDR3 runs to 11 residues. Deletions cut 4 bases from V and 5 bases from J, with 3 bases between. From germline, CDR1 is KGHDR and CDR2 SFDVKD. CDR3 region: CATSDRDTQYF. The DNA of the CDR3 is TGTGCCACCAGTGACAGAGATACGCAGTATTTT.

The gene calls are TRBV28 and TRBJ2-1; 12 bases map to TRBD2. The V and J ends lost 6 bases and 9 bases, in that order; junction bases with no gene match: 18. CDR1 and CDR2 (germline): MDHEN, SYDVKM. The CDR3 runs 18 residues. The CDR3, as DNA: TGTGCCAGCAGCCGCGGAGGGGTGGTTCTAGCGGGAGGGAGTGAGCAGTTCTTC. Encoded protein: CASSRGGVVLAGGSEQFF.

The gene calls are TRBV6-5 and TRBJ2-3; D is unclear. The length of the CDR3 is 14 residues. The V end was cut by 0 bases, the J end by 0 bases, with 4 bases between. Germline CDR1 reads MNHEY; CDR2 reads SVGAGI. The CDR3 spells CASSYSISTDTQYF. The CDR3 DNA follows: TGTGCCAGCAGTTACTCGATTAGCACAGATACGCAGTATTTT.

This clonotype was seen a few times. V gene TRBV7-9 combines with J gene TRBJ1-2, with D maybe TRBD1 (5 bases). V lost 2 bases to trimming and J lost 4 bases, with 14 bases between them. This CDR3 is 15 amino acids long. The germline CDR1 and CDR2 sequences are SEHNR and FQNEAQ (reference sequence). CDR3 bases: TGTGCCAGCAGCTTACTAGGGGCTGATCTCTATGGCTACACCTTC. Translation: CASSLLGADLYGYTF. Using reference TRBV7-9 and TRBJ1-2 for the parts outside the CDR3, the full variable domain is DTGVSQNPRHKITKRGQNVTFRCDPISEHNRLYWYRQTLGQGPEFLTYFQNEAQLEKSRLLSDRFSAERPKGSFSTLEIQRTEQGDSAMYLCASSLLGADLYGYTFGSGTRLTVV.